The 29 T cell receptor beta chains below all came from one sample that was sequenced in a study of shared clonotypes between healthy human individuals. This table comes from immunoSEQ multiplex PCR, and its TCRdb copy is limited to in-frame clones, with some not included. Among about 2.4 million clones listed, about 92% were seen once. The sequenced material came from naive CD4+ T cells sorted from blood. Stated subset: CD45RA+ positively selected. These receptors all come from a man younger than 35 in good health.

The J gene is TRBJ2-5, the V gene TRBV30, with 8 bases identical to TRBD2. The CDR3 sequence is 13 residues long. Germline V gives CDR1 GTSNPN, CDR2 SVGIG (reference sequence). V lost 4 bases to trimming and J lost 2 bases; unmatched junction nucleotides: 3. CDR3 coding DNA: TGTGCCTGGACTAGCGGGTTACAAGAGACCCAGTACTTC. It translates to CAWTSGLQETQYF.

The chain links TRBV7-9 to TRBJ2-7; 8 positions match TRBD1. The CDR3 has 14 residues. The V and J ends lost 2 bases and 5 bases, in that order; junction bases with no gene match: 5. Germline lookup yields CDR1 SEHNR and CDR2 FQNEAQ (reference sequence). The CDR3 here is CASSLMQGANEQYF. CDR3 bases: TGTGCCAGCAGCTTAATGCAGGGGGCCAACGAGCAGTACTTC.

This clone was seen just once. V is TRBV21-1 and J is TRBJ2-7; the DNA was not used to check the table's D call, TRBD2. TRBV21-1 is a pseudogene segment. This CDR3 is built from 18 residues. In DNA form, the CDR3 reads TGTGCCAGCAGCAAGGAGTTACCAGGGAGGCTGTTCTCCTACGAGCAGTACTTC. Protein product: CASSKELPGRLFSYEQYF.

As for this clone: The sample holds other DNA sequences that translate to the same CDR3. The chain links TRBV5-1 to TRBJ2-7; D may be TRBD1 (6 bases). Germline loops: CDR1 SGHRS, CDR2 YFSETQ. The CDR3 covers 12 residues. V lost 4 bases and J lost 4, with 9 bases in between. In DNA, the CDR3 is TGCGCCAGCAGCGGCCAGGGGTACGAGCAGTACTTC. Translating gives CASSGQGYEQYF. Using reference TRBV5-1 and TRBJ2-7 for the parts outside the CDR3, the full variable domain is KAGVTQTPRYLIKTRGQQVTLSCSPISGHRSVSWYQQTPGQGLQFLFEYFSETQRNKGNFPGRFSGRQFSNSRSEMNVSTLELGDSALYLCASSGQGYEQYFGPGTRLTVT.

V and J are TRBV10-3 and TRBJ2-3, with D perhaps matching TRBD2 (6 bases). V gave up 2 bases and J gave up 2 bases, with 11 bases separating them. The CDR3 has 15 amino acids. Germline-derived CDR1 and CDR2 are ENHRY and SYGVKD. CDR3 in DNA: TGTGCCATCAGTGAGGGACTATCCGACACAGATACGCAGTATTTT. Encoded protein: CAISEGLSDTDTQYF.

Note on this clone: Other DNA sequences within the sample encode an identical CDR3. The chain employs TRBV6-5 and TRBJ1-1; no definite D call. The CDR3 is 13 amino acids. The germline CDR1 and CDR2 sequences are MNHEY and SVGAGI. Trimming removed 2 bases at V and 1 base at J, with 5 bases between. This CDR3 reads CASSYQGNTEAFF. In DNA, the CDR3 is TGTGCCAGCAGTTACCAAGGGAACACTGAAGCTTTCTTT.

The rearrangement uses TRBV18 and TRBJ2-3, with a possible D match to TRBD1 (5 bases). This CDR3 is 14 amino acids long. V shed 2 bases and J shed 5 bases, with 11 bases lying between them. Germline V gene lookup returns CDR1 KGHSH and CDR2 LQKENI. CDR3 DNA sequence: TGTGCCAGCTCACCAGGGCCCCAGGGAGATACGCAGTATTTT. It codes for CASSPGPQGDTQYF.

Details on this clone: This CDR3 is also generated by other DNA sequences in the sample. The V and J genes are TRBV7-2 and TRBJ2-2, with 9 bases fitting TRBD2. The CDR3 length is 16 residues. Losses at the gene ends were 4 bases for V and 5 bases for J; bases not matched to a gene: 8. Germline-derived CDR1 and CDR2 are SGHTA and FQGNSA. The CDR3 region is CASSSGLAGGTGELFF. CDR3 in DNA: TGTGCCAGCAGCTCGGGACTAGCAGGAGGGACCGGGGAGCTGTTTTTT.

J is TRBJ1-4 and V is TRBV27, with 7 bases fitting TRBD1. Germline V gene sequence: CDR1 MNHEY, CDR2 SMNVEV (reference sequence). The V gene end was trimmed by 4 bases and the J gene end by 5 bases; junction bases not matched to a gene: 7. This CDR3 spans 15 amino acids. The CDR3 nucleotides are TGTGCCAGCAGTTACCGAGGGGGCTCAAATGAAAAACTGTTTTTT. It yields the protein CASSYRGGSNEKLFF.

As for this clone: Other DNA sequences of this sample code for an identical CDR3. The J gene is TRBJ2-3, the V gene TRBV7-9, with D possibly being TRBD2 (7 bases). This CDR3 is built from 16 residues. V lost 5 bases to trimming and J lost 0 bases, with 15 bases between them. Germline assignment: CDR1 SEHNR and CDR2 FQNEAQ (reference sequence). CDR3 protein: CASSRRGGLSTDTQYF. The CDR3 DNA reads TGTGCCAGCAGCCGCAGGGGAGGGCTAAGCACAGATACGCAGTATTTT.

The CDR3 here is CARSLRGSGGQETQYF. CDR3 sequence (DNA): TGTGCCAGAAGCTTGCGGGGTAGCGGGGGCCAAGAGACCCAGTACTTC. The rearrangement links TRBV5-3 to TRBJ2-5, with 9 bases matching TRBD2. TRBV5-3 is noted as an ORF with a role that remains uncertain. The CDR3 covers 16 residues. The V segment lost 1 base and the J segment 1 base; nucleotides outside the gene matches: 5.

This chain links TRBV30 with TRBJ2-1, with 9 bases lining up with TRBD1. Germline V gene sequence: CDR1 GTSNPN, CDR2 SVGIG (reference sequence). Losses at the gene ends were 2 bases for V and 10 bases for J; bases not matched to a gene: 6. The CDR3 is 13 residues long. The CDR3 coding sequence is TGTGCCTGGAGTCGACAGGGGGTAGGAGAGCAGTTCTTC. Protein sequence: CAWSRQGVGEQFF.

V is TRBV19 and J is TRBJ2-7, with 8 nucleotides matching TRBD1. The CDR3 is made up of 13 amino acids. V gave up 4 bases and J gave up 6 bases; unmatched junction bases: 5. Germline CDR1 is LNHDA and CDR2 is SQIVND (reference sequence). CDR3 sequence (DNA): TGTGCCAGTAGTAGAAAACAGGGGGGCGAGCAGTACTTC. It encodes CASSRKQGGEQYF.

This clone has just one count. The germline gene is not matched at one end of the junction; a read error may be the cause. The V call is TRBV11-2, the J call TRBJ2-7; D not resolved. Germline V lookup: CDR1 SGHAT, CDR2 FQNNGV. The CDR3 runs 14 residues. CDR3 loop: CASSQIVGPYEQYF. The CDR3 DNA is TGCGCCAGCAGCCAAATCGTCGGTCCCTACGAGCAGTACTTC.

For the CDR3, the DNA is TGTGCCAGTAGTATTCAGGGGGAATCCATGCCCCAGCATTTT. This gives the protein CASSIQGESMPQHF. This chain connects TRBV19 to TRBJ1-5; 7 bases match TRBD1. This CDR3 has 14 amino acids. From germline, CDR1 is LNHDA and CDR2 SQIVND (reference sequence). Trimming removed 3 bases from V and 9 bases from J; junction bases left unmatched: 8.

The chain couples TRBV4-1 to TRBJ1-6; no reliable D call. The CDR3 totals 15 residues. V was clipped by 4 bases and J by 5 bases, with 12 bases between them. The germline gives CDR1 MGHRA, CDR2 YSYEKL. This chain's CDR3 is CASSLMGTDNSPLHF. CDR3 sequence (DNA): TGCGCCAGCAGCCTGATGGGAACTGATAATTCACCCCTCCACTTT.

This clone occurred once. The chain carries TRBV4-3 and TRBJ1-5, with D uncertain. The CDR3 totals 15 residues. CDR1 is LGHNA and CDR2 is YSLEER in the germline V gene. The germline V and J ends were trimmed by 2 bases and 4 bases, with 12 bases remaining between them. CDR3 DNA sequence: TGCGCCAGCAGCCAACGGCTTGGGTGGAATCAGCCCCAGCATTTT. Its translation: CASSQRLGWNQPQHF.

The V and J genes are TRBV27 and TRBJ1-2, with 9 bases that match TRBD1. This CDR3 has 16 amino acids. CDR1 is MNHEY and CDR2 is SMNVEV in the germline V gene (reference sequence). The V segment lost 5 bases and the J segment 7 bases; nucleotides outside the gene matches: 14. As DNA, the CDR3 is TGTGCCAGCAGTCCACTCCGACAGGGGGAGTCTGCTGGCTACACCTTC. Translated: CASSPLRQGESAGYTF.

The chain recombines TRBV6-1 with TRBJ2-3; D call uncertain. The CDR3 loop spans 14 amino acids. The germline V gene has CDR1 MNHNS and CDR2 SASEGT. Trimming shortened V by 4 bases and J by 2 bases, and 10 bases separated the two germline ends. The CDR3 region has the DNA TGTGCCAGCAGTGGGGGAAGGGACACAGATACGCAGTATTTT. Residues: CASSGGRDTDTQYF.

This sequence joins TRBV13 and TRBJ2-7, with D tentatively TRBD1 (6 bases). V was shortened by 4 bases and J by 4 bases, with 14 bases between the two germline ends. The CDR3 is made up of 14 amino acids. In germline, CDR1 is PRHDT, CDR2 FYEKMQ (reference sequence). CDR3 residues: CASSSGRGIYEQYF. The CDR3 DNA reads TGTGCCAGCAGCTCCGGAAGGGGGATTTACGAGCAGTACTTC.

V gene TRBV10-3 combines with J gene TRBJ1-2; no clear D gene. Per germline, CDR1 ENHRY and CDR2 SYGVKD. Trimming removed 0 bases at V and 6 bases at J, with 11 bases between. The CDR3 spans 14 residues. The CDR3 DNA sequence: TGTGCCATCAGTGAGTCACCGGGTTGGAATGGCTACACCTTC. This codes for CAISESPGWNGYTF.

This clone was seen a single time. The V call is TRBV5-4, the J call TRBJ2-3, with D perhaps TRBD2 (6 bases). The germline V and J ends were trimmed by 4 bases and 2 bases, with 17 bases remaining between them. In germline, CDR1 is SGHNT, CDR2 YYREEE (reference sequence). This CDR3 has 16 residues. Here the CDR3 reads CASSAVAATNTDTQYF. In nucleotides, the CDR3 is TGTGCCAGCAGCGCCGTAGCGGCGACTAACACAGATACGCAGTATTTT.

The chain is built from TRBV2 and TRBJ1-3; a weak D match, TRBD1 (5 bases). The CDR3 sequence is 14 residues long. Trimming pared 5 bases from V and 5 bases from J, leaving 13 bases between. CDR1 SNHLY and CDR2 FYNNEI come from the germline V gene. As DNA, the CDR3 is TGTGCCAGCAGTCGGCGGCAGGGACGAAACACCATATATTTT. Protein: CASSRRQGRNTIYF.

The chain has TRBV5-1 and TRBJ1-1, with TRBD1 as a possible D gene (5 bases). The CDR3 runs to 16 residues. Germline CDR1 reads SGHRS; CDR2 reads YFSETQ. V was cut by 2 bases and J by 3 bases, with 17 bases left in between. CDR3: CASSLSGTAPDTEAFF. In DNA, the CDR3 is TGCGCCAGCAGCTTATCCGGGACGGCTCCCGACACTGAAGCTTTCTTT.

The CDR3 bases are TGTGCCAGCACCCGACAGGGGGGACACGAGCAGTACTTC. It is translated as CASTRQGGHEQYF. This chain joins TRBV6-6 and TRBJ2-7, with TRBD1 matching over 9 bases. The V and J ends lost 7 bases and 5 bases, in that order; junction bases with no gene match: 6. This CDR3 has 13 residues. Looked up from germline, CDR1 is MNHNY and CDR2 is SVGAGI (reference sequence).

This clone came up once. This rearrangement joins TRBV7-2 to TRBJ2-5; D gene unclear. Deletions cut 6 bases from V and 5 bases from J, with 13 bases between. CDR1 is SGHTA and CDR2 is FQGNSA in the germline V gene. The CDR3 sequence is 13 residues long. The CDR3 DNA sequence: TGTGCCAGCAGTCTCCCATCAATGGAGACCCAGTACTTC. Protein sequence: CASSLPSMETQYF.

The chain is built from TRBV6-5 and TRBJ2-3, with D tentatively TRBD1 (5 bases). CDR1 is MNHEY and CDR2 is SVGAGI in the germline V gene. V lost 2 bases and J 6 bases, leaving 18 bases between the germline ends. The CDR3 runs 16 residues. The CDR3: CASSYGATTSWDTQYF. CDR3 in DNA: TGTGCCAGCAGTTACGGGGCTACGACCAGTTGGGATACGCAGTATTTT.

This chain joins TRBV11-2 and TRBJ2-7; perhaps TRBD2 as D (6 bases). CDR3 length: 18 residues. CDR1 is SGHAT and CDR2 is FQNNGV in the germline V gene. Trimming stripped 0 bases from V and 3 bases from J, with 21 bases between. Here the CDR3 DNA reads TGTGCCAGCAGCTTAGAGGGGAGGAGCAACTCGGCGATCTACGAGCAGTACTTC. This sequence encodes CASSLEGRSNSAIYEQYF.

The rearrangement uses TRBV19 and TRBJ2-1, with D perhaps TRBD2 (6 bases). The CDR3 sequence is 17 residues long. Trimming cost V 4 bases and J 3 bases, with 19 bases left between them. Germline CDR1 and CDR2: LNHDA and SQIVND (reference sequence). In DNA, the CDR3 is TGTGCCAGTAGTACCTCCACGGGGGTGACTATCTACAATGAGCAGTTCTTC. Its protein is CASSTSTGVTIYNEQFF.